This T cell receptor (beta chain) was recorded in a study of a mutant IDH1 vaccine in newly diagnosed glioma. Study summary: Initiation of the vaccine course occurred 4-6 weeks after radiotherapy alone, or alongside temozolomide cycles. Most patients had received both radiotherapy and temozolomide, the prior options being radiotherapy, temozolomide, or both.

The CDR3 is 15 amino acids. Looked up from germline, CDR1 is KGHSH and CDR2 is LQKENI. V dropped 5 bases and J dropped 4; count of bases not matched to a gene: 8. In the case of this clone: What it binds is not known.

The time point is: week 23, last vaccination. Each dose of the vaccine consisted of 300 ug of mutant IDH1 20-mer peptide, with topical imiquimod. Generated by immunoSEQ multiplex PCR, the TCRdb table keeps only in-frame clones and is missing some. The sample has more than 20,000 clones, around 80% seen once; the top ten hold around 13%. The rearrangement joins TRBV18 to TRBJ2-1, with 7 bases aligning to TRBD1. The sequence came from a man aged 30 to 39 with glioma. This specimen was PBMCs, taken from a glioma patient whose treatment included an IDH1 peptide vaccine. The CDR3 DNA reads as TGTGCCAGCTCATCTTGGGACAGCCCTTACAATGAGCAGTTCTTC. It specifies CASSSWDSPYNEQFF.